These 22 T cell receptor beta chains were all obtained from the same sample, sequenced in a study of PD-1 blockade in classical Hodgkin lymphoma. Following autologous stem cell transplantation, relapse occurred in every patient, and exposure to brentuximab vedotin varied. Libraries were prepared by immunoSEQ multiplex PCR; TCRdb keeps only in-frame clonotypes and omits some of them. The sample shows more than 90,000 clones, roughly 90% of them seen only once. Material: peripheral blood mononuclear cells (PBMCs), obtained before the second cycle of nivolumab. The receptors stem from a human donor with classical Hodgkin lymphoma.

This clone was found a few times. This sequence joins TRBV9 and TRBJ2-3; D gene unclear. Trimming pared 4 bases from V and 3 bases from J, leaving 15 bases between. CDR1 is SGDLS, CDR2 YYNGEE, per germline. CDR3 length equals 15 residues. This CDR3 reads CASSLSPEGTDTQYF. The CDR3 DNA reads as TGTGCCAGCAGCCTCTCCCCGGAAGGGACAGATACGCAGTATTTT.

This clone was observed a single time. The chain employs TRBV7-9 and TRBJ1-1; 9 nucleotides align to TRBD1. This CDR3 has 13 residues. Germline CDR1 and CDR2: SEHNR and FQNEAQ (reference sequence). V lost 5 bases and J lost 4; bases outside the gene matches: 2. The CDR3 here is CASSVQGATEAFF. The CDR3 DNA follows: TGTGCCAGCAGCGTACAGGGGGCCACTGAAGCTTTCTTT. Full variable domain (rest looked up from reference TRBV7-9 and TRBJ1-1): DTGVSQNPRHKITKRGQNVTFRCDPISEHNRLYWYRQTLGQGPEFLTYFQNEAQLEKSRLLSDRFSAERPKGSFSTLEIQRTEQGDSAMYLCASSVQGATEAFFGQGTRLTVV.

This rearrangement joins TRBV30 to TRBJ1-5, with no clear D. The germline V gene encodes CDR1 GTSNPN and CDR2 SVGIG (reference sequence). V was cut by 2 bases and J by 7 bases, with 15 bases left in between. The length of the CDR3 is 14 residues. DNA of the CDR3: TGTGCCTGGAGTAATGGTCCGGATTCCCAGCCCCAGCATTTT. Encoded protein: CAWSNGPDSQPQHF.

CDR3 amino acids: CAITTVAGGLSETQYF. The DNA of the CDR3 is TGTGCCATCACTACAGTAGCGGGGGGGCTGTCAGAGACCCAGTACTTC. V gene TRBV27 combines with J gene TRBJ2-5, with 11 bases aligning to TRBD2. The CDR3 runs to 16 residues. The ends lost 10 bases at V and 4 bases at J; junction bases unmatched: 14. Germline V gene lookup returns CDR1 MNHEY and CDR2 SMNVEV (reference sequence).

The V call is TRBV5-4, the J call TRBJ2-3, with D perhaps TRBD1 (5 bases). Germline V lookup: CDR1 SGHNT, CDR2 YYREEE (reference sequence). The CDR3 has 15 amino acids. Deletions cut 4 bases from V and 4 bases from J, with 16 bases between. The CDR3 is CASSPILTGPDTQYF. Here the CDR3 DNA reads TGTGCCAGCAGCCCCATACTCACAGGACCAGATACGCAGTATTTT. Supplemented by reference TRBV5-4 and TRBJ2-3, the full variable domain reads ETGVTQSPTHLIKTRGQQVTLRCSSQSGHNTVSWYQQALGQGPQFIFQYYREEENGRGNFPPRFSGLQFPNYSSELNVNALELDDSALYLCASSPILTGPDTQYFGPGTRLTVL.

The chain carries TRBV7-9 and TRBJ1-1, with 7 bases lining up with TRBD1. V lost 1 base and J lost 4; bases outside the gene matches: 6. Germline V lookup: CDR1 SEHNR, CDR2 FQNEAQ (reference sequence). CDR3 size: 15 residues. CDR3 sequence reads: CASSLETGTVTEAFF. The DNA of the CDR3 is TGTGCCAGCAGCTTAGAGACAGGGACAGTCACTGAAGCTTTCTTT.

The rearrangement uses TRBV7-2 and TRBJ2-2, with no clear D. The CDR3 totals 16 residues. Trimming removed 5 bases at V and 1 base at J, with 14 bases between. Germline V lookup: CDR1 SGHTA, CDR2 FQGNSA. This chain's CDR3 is CASSPRMTQNTGELFF. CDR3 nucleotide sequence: TGTGCCAGCAGCCCCCGCATGACGCAGAACACCGGGGAGCTGTTTTTT. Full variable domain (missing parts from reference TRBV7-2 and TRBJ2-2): GAGVSQSPSNKVTEKGKDVELRCDPISGHTALYWYRQSLGQGLEFLIYFQGNSAPDKSGLPSDRFSAERTGGSVSTLTIQRTQQEDSAVYLCASSPRMTQNTGELFFGEGSRLTVL.

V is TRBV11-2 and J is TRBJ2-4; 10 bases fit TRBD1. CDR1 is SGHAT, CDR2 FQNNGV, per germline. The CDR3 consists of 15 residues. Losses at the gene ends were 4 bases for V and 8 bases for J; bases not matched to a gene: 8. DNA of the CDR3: TGTGCCAGCAGCTCGTCCCGGGACAGGGGTGACATTCAGTACTTC. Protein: CASSSSRDRGDIQYF.

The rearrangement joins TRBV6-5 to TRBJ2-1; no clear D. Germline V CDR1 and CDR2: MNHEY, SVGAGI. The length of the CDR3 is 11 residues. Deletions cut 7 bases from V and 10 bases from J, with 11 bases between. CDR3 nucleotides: TGTGCCAGCAACCGGGCTGAGGAGCAGTTCTTC. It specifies CASNRAEEQFF.

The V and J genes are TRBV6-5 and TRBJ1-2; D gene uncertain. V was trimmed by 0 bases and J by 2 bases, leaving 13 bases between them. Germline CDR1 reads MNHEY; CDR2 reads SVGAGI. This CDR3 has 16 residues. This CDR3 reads CASSYSTLVGNYGYTF. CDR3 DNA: TGTGCCAGCAGTTACTCGACCCTTGTGGGAAACTATGGCTACACCTTC.

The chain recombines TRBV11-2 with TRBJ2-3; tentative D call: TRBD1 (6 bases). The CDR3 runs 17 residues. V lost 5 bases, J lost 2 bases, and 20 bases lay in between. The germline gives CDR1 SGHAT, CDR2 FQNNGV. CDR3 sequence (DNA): TGTGCCAGCAGCCCAAGAGGATGGGGGCTCAACACAGATACGCAGTATTTT. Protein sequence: CASSPRGWGLNTDTQYF.

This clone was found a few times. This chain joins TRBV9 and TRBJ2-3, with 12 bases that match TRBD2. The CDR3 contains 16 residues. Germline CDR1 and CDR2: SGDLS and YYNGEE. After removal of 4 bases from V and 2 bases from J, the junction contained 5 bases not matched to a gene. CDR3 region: CASSPLAGGPTDTQYF. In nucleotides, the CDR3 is TGTGCCAGCAGCCCGCTAGCGGGGGGGCCCACAGATACGCAGTATTTT.

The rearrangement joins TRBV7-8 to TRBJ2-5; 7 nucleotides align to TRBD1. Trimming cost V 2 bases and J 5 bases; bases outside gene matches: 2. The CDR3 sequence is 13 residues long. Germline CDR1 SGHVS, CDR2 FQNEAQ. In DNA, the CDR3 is TGTGCCAGCAGCTTATGGGACAGCGAGACCCAGTACTTC. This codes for CASSLWDSETQYF. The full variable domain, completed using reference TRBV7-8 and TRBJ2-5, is GAGVSQSPRYKVAKRGQDVALRCDPISGHVSLFWYQQALGQGPEFLTYFQNEAQLDKSGLPSDRFFAERPEGSVSTLKIQRTQQEDSAVYLCASSLWDSETQYFGPGTRLLVL.

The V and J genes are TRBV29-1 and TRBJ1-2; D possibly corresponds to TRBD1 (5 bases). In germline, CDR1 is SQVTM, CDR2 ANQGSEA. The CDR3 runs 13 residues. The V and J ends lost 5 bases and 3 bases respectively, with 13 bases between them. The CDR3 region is CSVSRGGDYGYTF. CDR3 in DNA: TGCAGCGTTAGTCGCGGGGGGGACTATGGCTACACCTTC.

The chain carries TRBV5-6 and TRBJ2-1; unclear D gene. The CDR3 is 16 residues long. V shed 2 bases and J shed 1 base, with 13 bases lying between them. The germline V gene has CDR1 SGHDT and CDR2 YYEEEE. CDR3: CASSFSALGSYNEQFF. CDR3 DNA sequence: TGTGCCAGCAGCTTCTCTGCCCTGGGGTCCTACAATGAGCAGTTCTTC.

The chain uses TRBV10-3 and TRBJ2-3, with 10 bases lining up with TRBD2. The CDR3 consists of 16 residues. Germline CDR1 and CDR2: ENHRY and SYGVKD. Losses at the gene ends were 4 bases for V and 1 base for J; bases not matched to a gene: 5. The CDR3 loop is CAISVRAGGRTDTQYF. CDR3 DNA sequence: TGTGCCATCAGTGTTCGAGCGGGGGGGCGCACAGATACGCAGTATTTT.

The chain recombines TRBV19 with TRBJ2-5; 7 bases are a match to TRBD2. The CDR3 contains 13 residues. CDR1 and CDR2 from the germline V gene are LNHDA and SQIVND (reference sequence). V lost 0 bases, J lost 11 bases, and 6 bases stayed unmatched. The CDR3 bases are TGTGCCAGTAGTATAGAGGCAGGGAGGGCGCAGTACTTC. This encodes CASSIEAGRAQYF.

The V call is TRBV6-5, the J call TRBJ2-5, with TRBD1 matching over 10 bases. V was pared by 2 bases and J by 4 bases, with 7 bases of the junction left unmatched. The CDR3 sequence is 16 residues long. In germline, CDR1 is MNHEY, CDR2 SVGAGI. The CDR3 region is CASSYGPGQGIETQYF. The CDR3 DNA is TGTGCCAGCAGTTACGGTCCGGGACAGGGGATAGAGACCCAGTACTTC.

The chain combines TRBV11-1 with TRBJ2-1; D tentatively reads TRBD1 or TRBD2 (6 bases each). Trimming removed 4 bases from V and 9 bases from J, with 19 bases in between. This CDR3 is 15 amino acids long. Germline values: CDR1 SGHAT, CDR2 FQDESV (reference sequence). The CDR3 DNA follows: TGTGCCAGCAGCTCCGAGCCGGGGGCCGCGAGTGAGCAGTTCTTC. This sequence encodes CASSSEPGAASEQFF.

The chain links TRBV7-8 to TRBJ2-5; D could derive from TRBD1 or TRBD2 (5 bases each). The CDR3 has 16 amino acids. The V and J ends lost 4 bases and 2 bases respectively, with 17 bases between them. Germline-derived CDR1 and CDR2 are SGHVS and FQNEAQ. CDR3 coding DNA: TGTGCCAGCAGCTCGAGTAGGGGACGGCTACAAGAGACCCAGTACTTC. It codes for CASSSSRGRLQETQYF.

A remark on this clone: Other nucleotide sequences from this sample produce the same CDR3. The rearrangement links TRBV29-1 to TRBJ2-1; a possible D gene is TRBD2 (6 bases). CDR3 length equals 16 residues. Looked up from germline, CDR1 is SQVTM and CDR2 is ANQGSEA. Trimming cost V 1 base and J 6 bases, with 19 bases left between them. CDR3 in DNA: TGCAGCGTTGAAGGGGGGGTGGGGGGAAGGATCAATGAGCAGTTCTTC. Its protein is CSVEGGVGGRINEQFF.

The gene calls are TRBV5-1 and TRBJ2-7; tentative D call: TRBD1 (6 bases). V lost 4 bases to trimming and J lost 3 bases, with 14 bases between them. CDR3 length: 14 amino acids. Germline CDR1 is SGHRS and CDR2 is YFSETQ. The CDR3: CASSLNGRGYEQYF. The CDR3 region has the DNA TGCGCCAGCAGCCTGAATGGCAGGGGCTACGAGCAGTACTTC.